This T cell receptor beta chain was observed in a study of cytomegalovirus exposure and HLA in healthy donors. Study observations and caveats: The study designated fewer than 200 TCR beta chains cytomegalovirus-associated.

Primers for the PCR totalled 60 Vbeta and 13 Jbeta. Generated by immunoSEQ multiplex PCR, the TCRdb table keeps only in-frame clones and is missing some. Altogether 150,000 to 200,000 clones are present, less than 90% being singletons, with the ten largest covering 0.25% to 0.3%. On this clone: Its antigen remains unknown.

Deletions cut 7 bases from V and 0 bases from J, with 9 bases between. Germline V gene lookup returns CDR1 SNHLY and CDR2 FYNNEI. The CDR3 sequence is 13 residues long. The sample consisted of PBMCs. J is TRBJ1-2 and V is TRBV2, with D hard to call. This sequence was found in a boy between 10 and 17 years old in good health and CMV-seronegative. The CDR3 sequence: CASKRDPNYGYTF. DNA of the CDR3: TGTGCCAGCAAGAGGGATCCTAACTATGGCTACACCTTC.